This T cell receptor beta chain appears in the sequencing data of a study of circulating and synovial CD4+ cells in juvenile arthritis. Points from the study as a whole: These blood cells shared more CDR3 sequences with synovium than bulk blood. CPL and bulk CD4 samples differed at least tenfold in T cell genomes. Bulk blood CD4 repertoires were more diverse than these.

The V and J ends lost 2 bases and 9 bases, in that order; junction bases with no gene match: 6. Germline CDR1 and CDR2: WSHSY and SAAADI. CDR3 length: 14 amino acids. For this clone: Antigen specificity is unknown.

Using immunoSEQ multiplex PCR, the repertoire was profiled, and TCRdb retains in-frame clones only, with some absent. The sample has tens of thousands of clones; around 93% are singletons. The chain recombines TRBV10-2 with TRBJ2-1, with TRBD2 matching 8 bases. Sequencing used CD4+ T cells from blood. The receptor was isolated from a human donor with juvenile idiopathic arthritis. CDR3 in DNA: TGCGCCAGCAGTGAGCGCGGGGGGCCCTTTGAGCAGTTCTTC. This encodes CASSERGGPFEQFF.